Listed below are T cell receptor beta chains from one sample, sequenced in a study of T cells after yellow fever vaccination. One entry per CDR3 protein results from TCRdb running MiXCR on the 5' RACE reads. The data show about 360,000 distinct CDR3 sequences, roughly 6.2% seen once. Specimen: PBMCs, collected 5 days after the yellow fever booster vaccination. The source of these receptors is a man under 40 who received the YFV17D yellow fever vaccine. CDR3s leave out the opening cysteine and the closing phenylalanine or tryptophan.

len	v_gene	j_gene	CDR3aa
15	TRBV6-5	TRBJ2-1	ASSYSSQGASYNEQF
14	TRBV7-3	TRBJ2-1	ASSLRTSGSWNEQF
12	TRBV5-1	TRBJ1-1	ASQNTVENTEAF
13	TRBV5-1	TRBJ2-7	ASSIRDRGVYEQY
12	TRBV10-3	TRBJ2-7	AISEGTTLNEQY
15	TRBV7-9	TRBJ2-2	ASSVWAGGRLTGELF
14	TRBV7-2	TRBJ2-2	ASNEGQGRGTGELF
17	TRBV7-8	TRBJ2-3	ASSSRDRVGVWGTDTQY
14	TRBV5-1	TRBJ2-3	ASSLRVEARPDTQY
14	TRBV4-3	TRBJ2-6	ASSQEGRVGANVLT
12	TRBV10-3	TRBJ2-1	AISESGDYNEQF
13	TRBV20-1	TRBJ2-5	SAYPPAGGKETQY
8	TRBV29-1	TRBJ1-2	SVEEGGYT
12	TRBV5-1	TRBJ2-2	ASSPGLGPGELF
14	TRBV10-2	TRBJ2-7	ASSEAGRTTPYEQY
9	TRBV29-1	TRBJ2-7	SVRRSYEQY
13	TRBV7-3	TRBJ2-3	ASSLQGGRADTQY
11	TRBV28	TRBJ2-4	ASSWDRVNIQY
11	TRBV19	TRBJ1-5	ASSQVEGQPQH
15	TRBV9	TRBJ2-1	ASSVQPVAGASGEQF
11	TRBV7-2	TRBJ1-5	ASSLAGSQPQH
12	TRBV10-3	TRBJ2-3	AISREPSTDTQY
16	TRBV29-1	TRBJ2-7	SVVPGLAGGPPSYEQY
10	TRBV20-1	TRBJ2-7	SATPVVYEQY
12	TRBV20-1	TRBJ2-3	SARLAGEGDTQY
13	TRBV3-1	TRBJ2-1	ASSPQRIRSNEQF
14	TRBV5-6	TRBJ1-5	ASSSIYRDRDQPQH
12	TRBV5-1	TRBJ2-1	ASTEGGLDNEQF
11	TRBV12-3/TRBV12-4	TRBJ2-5	ASSPGSRETQY
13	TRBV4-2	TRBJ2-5	ASSQDWGSRETQY
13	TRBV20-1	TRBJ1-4	SAASRQGLREKLF
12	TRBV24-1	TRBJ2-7	ATSRDSTLDEQY
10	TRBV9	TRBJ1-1	ASSVVDTEAF
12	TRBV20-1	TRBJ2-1	SARARVTAPEQF
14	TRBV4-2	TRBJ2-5	ASSQGVQRGEETQY
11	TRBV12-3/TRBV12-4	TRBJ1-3	ASSLYGENTIY
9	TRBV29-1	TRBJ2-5	SVGSGATQY
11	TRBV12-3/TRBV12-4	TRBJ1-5	ASSGTGDSPQH
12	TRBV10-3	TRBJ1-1	AISLGFGDTEAF
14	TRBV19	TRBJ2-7	ASSSRGRDRGYEQY